The clone carrying this T cell receptor beta chain came up a few times. The antigen remains unidentified. The data originate from a study of post-analysis software for immune sequencing data. There are 18 residues in the CDR3. Germline V CDR1 and CDR2: SGHRS, YFSETQ. Trimming removed 3 bases from V and 0 bases from J, with 21 bases in between. Notes on the study in general: Patients showed TRBV5-6, TRBV5-1 and TRBV20-1 among four to six TRBV segments more frequent than in controls.

Included in the TCR beta cDNA libraries were unique molecular identifiers. TCRdb called the PCR reads again in MiXCR, with one record for every CDR3 protein. The repertoire has approximately 570,000 distinct CDR3 sequences, 40% to 50% of them found once; the top ten carry more than 1.5%. V gene TRBV5-1 combines with J gene TRBJ2-5; perhaps TRBD1 as D (5 bases). This receptor was taken from a girl aged 5 to 17 with multiple sclerosis. The sample consisted of blood. Here the CDR3 DNA reads TGCGCCAGCAGCTCGGGCTATGAGACAGCTTGGTACCAAGAGACCCAGTACTTC. Its translation: CASSSGYETAWYQETQYF.